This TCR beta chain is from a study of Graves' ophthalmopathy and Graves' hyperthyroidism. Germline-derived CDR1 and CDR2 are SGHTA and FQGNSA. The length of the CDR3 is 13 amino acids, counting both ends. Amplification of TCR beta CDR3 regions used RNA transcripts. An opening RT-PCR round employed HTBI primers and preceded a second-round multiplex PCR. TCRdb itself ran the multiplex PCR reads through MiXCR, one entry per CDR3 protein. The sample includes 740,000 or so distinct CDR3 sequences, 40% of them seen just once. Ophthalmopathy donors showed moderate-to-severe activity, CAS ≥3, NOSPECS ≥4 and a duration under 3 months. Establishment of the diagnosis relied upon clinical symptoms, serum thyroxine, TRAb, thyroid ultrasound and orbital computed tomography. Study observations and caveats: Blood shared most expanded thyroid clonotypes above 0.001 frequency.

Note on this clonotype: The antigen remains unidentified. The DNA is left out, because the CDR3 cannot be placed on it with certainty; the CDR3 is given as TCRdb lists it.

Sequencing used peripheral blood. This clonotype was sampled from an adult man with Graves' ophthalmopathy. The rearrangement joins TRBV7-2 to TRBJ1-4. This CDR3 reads CASSPSVGKNCFF.